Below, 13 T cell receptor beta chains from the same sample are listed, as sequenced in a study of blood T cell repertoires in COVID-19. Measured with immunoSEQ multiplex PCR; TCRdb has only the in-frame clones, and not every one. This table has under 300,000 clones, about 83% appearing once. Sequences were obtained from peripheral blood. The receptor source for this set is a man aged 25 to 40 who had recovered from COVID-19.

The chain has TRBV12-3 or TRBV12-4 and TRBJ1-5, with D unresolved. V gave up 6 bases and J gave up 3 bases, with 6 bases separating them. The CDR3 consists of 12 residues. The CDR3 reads CASRDFNQPQHF. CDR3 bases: TGTGCCAGCAGGGACTTCAATCAGCCCCAGCATTTT.

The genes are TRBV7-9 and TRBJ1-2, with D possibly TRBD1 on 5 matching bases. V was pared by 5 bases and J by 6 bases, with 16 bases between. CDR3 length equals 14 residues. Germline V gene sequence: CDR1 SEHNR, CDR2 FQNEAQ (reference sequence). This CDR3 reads CASSVQGRGNGYTF. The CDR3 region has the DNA TGTGCCAGCAGCGTGCAGGGTAGAGGAAATGGCTACACCTTC.

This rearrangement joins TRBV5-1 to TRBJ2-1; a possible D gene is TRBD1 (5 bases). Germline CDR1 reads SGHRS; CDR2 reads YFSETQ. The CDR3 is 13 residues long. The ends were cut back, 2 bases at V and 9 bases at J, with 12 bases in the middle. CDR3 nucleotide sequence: TGCGCCAGCAGCTTCGATCAGGGCCCTGAGCAGTTCTTC. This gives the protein CASSFDQGPEQFF.

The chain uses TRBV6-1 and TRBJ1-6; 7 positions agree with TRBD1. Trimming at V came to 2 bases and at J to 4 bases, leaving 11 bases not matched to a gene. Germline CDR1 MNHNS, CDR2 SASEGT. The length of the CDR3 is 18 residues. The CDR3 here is CASSERGQQSLYNSPLHF. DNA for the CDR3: TGTGCCAGCAGTGAAAGGGGACAGCAATCTCTATATAATTCACCCCTCCACTTT.

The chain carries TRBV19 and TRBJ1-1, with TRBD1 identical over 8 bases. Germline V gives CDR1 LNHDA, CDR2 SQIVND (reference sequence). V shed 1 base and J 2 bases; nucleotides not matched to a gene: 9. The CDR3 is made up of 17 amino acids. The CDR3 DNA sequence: TGTGCCAGTAGTATAGGCTTTCGGGGACAGGCAAACACTGAAGCTTTCTTT. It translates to CASSIGFRGQANTEAFF.

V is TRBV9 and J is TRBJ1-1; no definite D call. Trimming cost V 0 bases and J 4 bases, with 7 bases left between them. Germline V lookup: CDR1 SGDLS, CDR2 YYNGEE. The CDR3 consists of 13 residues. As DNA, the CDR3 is TGTGCCAGCAGCGTAGGGGCAGGCACTGAAGCTTTCTTT. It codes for CASSVGAGTEAFF.

The CDR3 region has the DNA TGTGCCACCTCAAGAGGGGGTTCGGATACGCAGTATTTT. Residues: CATSRGGSDTQYF. The chain recombines TRBV24-1 with TRBJ2-3; weak D call: TRBD1 (6 bases). Looked up from germline, CDR1 is KGHDR and CDR2 is SFDVKD. V gave up 9 bases and J gave up 6 bases, with 15 bases separating them. The CDR3 runs 13 residues.

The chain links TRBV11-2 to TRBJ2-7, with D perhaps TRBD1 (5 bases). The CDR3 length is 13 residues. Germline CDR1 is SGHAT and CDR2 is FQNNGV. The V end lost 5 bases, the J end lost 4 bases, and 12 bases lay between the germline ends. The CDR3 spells CASSPGLDYEQYV. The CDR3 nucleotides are TGTGCCAGCAGCCCAGGGCTGGATTACGAGCAGTACGTC.

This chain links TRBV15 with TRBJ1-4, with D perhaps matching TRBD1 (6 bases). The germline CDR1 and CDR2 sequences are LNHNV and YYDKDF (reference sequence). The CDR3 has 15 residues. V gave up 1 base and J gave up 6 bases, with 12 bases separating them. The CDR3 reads CATSRGEGGDEKLFF. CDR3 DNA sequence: TGTGCCACCAGCAGAGGGGAGGGGGGGGATGAAAAACTGTTTTTT.

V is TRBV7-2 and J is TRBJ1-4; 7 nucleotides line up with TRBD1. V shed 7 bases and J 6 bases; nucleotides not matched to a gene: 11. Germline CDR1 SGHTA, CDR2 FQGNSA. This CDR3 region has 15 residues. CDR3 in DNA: TGTGCCAGCACCCAACGCCAGGGGGTACATGAAAAACTGTTTTTT. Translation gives CASTQRQGVHEKLFF.

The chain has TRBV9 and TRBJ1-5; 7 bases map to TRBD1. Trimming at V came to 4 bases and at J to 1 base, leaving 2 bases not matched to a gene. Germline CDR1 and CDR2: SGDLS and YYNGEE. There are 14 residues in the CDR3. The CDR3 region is CASSMTGSNQPQHF. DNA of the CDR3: TGTGCCAGCAGCATGACAGGGAGCAATCAGCCCCAGCATTTT.

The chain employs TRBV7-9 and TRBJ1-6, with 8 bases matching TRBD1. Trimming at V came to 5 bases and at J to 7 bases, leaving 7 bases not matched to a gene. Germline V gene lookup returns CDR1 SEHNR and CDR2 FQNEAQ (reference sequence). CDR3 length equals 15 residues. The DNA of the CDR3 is TGTGCCAGCAGCCGACCGGGACAGGTAAATTCACCCCTCCACTTT. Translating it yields CASSRPGQVNSPLHF.

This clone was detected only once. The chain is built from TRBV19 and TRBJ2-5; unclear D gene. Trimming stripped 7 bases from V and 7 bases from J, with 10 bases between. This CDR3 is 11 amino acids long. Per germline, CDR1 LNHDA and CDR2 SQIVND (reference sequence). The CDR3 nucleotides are TGTGCCAGTAAGGAGTTAGGGACCCAGTACTTC. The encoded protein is CASKELGTQYF.